This T cell receptor beta chain comes out of a study of blood T cells in healthy people across ages. Overall study results and limits: Donors of long life had a larger count of naive CD4+ cells and greater diversity than aged donors.

With respect to this clonotype: Its antigen is not known.

The CDR3 is 17 residues long. V gave up 2 bases and J gave up 2 bases, with 13 bases separating them. Germline assignment: CDR1 KGHSH and CDR2 LQKENI. A second PCR of about 6 to 11 cycles used a sample-barcoded 5' primer and a J-beta primer mix. Each CDR3 protein gets one entry after TCRdb re-called the 5' RACE reads with MiXCR. This sample carries about 640,000 distinct CDR3 sequences, 58% of them seen once, and the ten largest clones take around 37%. This chain links TRBV18 with TRBJ1-6, with D unclear. Sequencing was carried out using blood. The clonotype was recovered from a man aged 60 to 69 in good health. CDR3 protein: CASSPRAQRPYNSPLHF. The CDR3 DNA reads as TGTGCCAGCTCACCAAGAGCCCAACGCCCCTATAATTCACCCCTCCACTTT.